Presented here are 13 T cell receptor beta chains from one specimen sequenced in a study of cytomegalovirus exposure and HLA in healthy donors. The PCR was carried out with 60 Vbeta primers and 13 Jbeta primers. This table comes from immunoSEQ multiplex PCR, and its TCRdb copy is limited to in-frame clones, with some not included. The sample records about 120,000 clones, over 60% being singletons. Specimen: PBMCs. The receptors here all came from a man between 35 and 55 years old in good health and CMV-seropositive.

The chain carries TRBV7-3 and TRBJ2-2, with 9 positions matching TRBD2. The V gene's germline CDR1 is SGHTA and CDR2 FQGTGA. J lost 7 bases, V lost 0 bases, and 6 bases had no gene match. CDR3 length equals 16 residues. In nucleotides, the CDR3 is TGTGCCAGCAGCTTAACTGCTAGCGGGGCGGTCGGGGAGCTGTTTTTT. Its translation: CASSLTASGAVGELFF.

This clone was counted a single time. In DNA form, the CDR3 reads TGTGCCAGCAGTTACGAGGGGGTCAGACTGTACTTC. Protein sequence: CASSYEGVRLYF. V usage is TRBV6-6 and J usage is TRBJ2-7; D possibly corresponds to TRBD1 (6 bases). CDR3 length: 12 residues. Germline V CDR1 and CDR2: MNHNY, SVGAGI (reference sequence). Trimming took off 2 bases at V and 12 bases at J, with 14 bases between the two ends.

The chain uses TRBV6-1 and TRBJ2-1; TRBD1 is a possible D gene (5 bases). The CDR3 spans 13 residues. In germline, CDR1 is MNHNS, CDR2 SASEGT. Trimming took off 6 bases at V and 9 bases at J, with 15 bases between the two ends. The CDR3 region is CASRSRQGTEQFF. In DNA form, the CDR3 reads TGTGCCAGCAGAAGCAGGCAGGGTACTGAGCAGTTCTTC.

Regarding this clone: One junction end does not reproduce the germline sequence, and a read error may be involved. In DNA, the CDR3 is TGTGCCAGCAGCTCTGGGATGGGTGGGACTAGCGGGGGTCTCTTT. This encodes CASSSGMGGTSGGLF. The V gene is TRBV5-4, the J gene TRBJ2-3; 14 bases agree with TRBD2. The CDR3 has 15 amino acids. CDR1 and CDR2 from the germline V gene are SGHNT and YYREEE (reference sequence).

The chain combines TRBV5-1 with TRBJ2-3; 15 positions agree with TRBD2. Germline trimming cut 2 bases from V and 4 bases from J; bases unmatched to any gene: 8. This CDR3 has 18 amino acids. Germline-derived CDR1 and CDR2 are SGHRS and YFSETQ. CDR3 DNA sequence: TGCGCCAGCAGCTTCGGGACTAGCGGGGGGAGTGGCGCAGATACGCAGTATTTT. Its protein is CASSFGTSGGSGADTQYF.

The chain combines TRBV7-2 with TRBJ2-1; D is possibly TRBD2 (6 bases). The V end lost 3 bases, the J end lost 6 bases, and 9 bases lay between the germline ends. Looked up from germline, CDR1 is SGHTA and CDR2 is FQGNSA. This CDR3 is 13 amino acids long. This CDR3 is CASSLGGANEQFF. As DNA, the CDR3 is TGTGCCAGCAGCTTGGGCGGGGCCAATGAGCAGTTCTTC. Variable domain in full (rest from reference TRBV7-2 and TRBJ2-1): GAGVSQSPSNKVTEKGKDVELRCDPISGHTALYWYRQSLGQGLEFLIYFQGNSAPDKSGLPSDRFSAERTGGSVSTLTIQRTQQEDSAVYLCASSLGGANEQFFGPGTRLTVL.

This clone has a handful of counts. This chain joins TRBV11-1 and TRBJ2-3, with TRBD2 matching 12 bases. The CDR3 contains 16 residues. CDR1 SGHAT and CDR2 FQDESV come from the germline V gene (reference sequence). V lost 4 bases and J lost 2; bases outside the gene matches: 4. Here the CDR3 DNA reads TGTGCCAGCAGCTCCAGGACTAGCGGGGCCACAGATACGCAGTATTTT. It encodes CASSSRTSGATDTQYF.

This chain uses TRBV9 with TRBJ2-3, with TRBD2 matching over 7 bases. V gave up 3 bases and J gave up 1 base; unmatched junction bases: 2. The CDR3 spans 14 residues. CDR1 and CDR2 from the germline V gene are SGDLS and YYNGEE. Written as DNA, the CDR3 is TGTGCCAGCAGCGAGGCGGGGGGCACAGATACGCAGTATTTT. Its protein product is CASSEAGGTDTQYF.

The J gene is TRBJ2-5, the V gene TRBV28; perhaps TRBD2 as D (7 bases). Germline loops: CDR1 MDHEN, CDR2 SYDVKM. Trimming removed 6 bases from V and 5 bases from J, with 16 bases in between. The CDR3 contains 14 residues. CDR3 region: CASSPGGTRETQYF. CDR3 sequence (DNA): TGTGCCAGCAGCCCGGGGGGCACGCGGGAGACCCAGTACTTC.

The chain is built from TRBV28 and TRBJ1-1, with D perhaps matching TRBD1 (6 bases). The CDR3 covers 11 residues. Germline V gene sequence: CDR1 MDHEN, CDR2 SYDVKM. Trimming left V 6 bases short and J 10 bases short, with 12 bases between. The CDR3 is CASSSNRVAFF. In DNA form, the CDR3 reads TGTGCCAGCAGCTCCAACAGGGTAGCTTTCTTT. The variable domain in full, with the rest retrieved from reference TRBV28 and TRBJ1-1, is DVKVTQSSRYLVKRTGEKVFLECVQDMDHENMFWYRQDPGLGLRLIYFSYDVKMKEKGDIPEGYSVSREKKERFSLILESASTNQTSMYLCASSSNRVAFFGQGTRLTVV.

The rearrangement uses TRBV5-1 and TRBJ2-7, with D unresolved. V was clipped by 5 bases and J by 2 bases, with 11 bases between them. Germline loops: CDR1 SGHRS, CDR2 YFSETQ. The CDR3 has 13 amino acids. This CDR3 reads CASSLGSAYEQYF. The DNA of the CDR3 is TGCGCCAGCAGTCTTGGCTCAGCCTACGAGCAGTACTTC.

J is TRBJ1-2 and V is TRBV6-5; D uncertain. Germline V gene lookup returns CDR1 MNHEY and CDR2 SVGAGI. Trimming pared 6 bases from V and 5 bases from J, leaving 10 bases between. The CDR3 loop spans 12 amino acids. CDR3 sequence (DNA): TGTGCCAGCAGACCTCGGGATTATGGCTACACCTTC. Protein: CASRPRDYGYTF.

The V gene is TRBV7-2, the J gene TRBJ1-1, with D possibly being TRBD1 (6 bases). CDR1 and CDR2 from the germline V gene are SGHTA and FQGNSA. The V end was cut by 5 bases, the J end by 1 base, with 11 bases between. CDR3 size: 14 residues. CDR3 region: CASSEGVPNTEAFF. CDR3 nucleotides: TGTGCCAGCAGCGAGGGGGTCCCGAACACTGAAGCTTTCTTT.